This TCR beta chain was sequenced in a study of blood T cells in healthy people across ages. Between the trimmed V and J ends, which lost 0 bases and 10 bases, there was a span of 10 bases. Germline V lookup: CDR1 ENHRY, CDR2 SYGVKD. The CDR3 is made up of 14 amino acids. The sample, about 9.2 milliliters of peripheral blood, was drawn from each donor. Primers used in a second PCR of roughly 6 to 12 cycles were a sample-barcoded 5' primer and a J-beta primer mix. CDR3-containing paired-end reads numbered at least 3 million in each sample. TCRdb passed the 5' RACE reads through MiXCR, listing each CDR3 protein once. The sample records over 600,000 distinct CDR3 sequences, 40% to 45% being singletons.

This TCR came from a man aged 80 or over in good health. Sequenced: blood. V usage is TRBV10-3 and J usage is TRBJ1-6; maybe TRBD1 (5 bases). The chain's CDR3 is CAISESGAESPLHF. CDR3 coding DNA: TGTGCCATCAGTGAGTCTGGGGCAGAGTCACCCCTCCACTTT.